Given below is one T cell receptor beta chain in context. Its antigen is as yet unknown. These data are taken from a study of blood T cells in healthy people across ages. Then a second PCR, running roughly 6 to 12 cycles, was carried out with a sample-barcoded 5' primer and a J-beta primer mix. MiXCR was run by TCRdb on the 5' RACE reads, yielding one entry per CDR3 protein. The repertoire has about 800,000 distinct CDR3 sequences, 25% of them found once; the top ten carry under 4.5%. The CDR3 loop spans 19 amino acids. Germline CDR1 and CDR2: MGHRA and YSYEKL. V gave up 0 bases and J gave up 4 bases; unmatched junction bases: 14. General study findings and limits: Aged donors had fewer naive CD4+ cells and lower diversity than long-lived donors.

This same sample was also part of a study on T cells of mothers and their children. That work contributes: The study found slightly higher but non-significant overlap in related versus unrelated mother-child pairs.

Source material: blood. The sequence derives from a boy younger than 18 in good health. V and J are TRBV4-1 and TRBJ2-1; 8 nucleotides align to TRBD2. CDR3 coding DNA: TGCGCCAGCAGCCAAGATACCACCTGGGAGCGGGGGTCTTACAATGAGCAGTTCTTC. Its translation is CASSQDTTWERGSYNEQFF.